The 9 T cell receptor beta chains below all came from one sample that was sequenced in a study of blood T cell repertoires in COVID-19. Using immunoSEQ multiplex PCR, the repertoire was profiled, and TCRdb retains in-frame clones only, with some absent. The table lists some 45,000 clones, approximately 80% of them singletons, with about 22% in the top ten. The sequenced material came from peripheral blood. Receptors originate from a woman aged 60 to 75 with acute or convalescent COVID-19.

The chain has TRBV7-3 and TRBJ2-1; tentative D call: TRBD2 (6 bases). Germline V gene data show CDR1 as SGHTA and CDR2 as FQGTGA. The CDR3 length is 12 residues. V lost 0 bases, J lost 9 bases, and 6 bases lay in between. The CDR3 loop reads CASSLTGGEQFF. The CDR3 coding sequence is TGTGCCAGCAGCTTAACCGGGGGTGAGCAGTTCTTC.

CDR3 protein: CASSYSPGQGAGITF. In DNA form, the CDR3 reads TGTGCCAGCAGTTACTCGCCGGGACAGGGGGCGGGGATCACCTTC. The V and J genes are TRBV6-5 and TRBJ1-2; 12 bases are a match to TRBD1. Germline lookup yields CDR1 MNHEY and CDR2 SVGAGI. J gave up 13 bases and V 0 bases, and 9 bases lay outside the gene matches. The CDR3 loop spans 15 amino acids.

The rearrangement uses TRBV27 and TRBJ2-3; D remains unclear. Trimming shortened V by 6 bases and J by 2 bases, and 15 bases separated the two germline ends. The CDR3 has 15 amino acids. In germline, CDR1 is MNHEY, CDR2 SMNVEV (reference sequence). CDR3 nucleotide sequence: TGTGCCAGCAGCCTGAGATCCACTTACACAGATACGCAGTATTTT. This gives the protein CASSLRSTYTDTQYF.

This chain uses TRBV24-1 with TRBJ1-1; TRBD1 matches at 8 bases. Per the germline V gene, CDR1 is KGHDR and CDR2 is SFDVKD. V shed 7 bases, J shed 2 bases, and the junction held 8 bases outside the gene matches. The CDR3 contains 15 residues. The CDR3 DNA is TGTGCCACCAGGCCGGGCAGGGGGCTAAACACTGAAGCTTTCTTT. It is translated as CATRPGRGLNTEAFF.

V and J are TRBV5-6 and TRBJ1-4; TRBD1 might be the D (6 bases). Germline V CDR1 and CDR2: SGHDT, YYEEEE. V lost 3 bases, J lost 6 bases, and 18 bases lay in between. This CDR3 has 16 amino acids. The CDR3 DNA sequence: TGTGCCAGCAGCTCCAGCAGGGGATATCGAGATGAAAAACTGTTTTTT. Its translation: CASSSSRGYRDEKLFF.

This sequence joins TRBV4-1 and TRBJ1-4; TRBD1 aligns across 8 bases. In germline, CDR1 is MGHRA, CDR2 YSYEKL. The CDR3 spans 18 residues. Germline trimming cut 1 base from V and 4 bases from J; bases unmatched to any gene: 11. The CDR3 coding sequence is TGCGCCAGCAGCCAAGGGGGAGGCCTCGGACAGGGTAATGAAAAACTGTTTTTT. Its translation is CASSQGGGLGQGNEKLFF.

CDR3 sequence: CATSRDQGSTEAFF. The CDR3, as DNA: TGTGCCACCAGCAGAGATCAGGGTAGCACTGAAGCTTTCTTT. V and J are TRBV15 and TRBJ1-1; weak D call: TRBD1 (5 bases). The ends were cut back, 0 bases at V and 4 bases at J, with 9 bases in the middle. Germline V gene lookup returns CDR1 LNHNV and CDR2 YYDKDF (reference sequence). This CDR3 contains 14 residues.

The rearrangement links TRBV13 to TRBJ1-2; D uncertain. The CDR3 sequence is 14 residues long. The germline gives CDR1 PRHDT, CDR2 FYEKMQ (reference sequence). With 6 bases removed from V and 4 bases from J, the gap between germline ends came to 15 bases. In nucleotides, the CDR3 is TGTGCCAGCAGGAAAGGCGAGGGAGTCTATGGCTACACCTTC. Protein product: CASRKGEGVYGYTF.

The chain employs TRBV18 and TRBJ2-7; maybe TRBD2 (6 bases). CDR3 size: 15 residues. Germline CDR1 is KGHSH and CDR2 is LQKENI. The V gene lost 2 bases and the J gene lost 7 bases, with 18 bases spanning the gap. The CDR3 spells CASSPGLAMTREQYF. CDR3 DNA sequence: TGTGCCAGCTCACCAGGTCTAGCGATGACTAGAGAGCAGTACTTC.